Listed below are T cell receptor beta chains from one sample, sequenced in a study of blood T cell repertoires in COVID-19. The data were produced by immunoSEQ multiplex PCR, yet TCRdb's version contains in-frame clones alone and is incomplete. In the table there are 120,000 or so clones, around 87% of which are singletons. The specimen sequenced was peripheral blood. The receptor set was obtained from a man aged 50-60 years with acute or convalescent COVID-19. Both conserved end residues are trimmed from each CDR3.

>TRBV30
AWSVMEAQPQH
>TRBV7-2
ASSLQQGSSNQPQH
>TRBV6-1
ASSEVYSGTQY
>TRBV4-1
ASSQEALAGYNEQF
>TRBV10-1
ASSEQGRNYGYT
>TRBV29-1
SVRPGQVGQLF
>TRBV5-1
ASSLEARQETQY
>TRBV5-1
ASSSNRLAGESHEQY
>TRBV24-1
ATSAHPGVPGDTQY
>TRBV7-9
ASTTGKANEKLF
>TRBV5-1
ASSEYGTSSSNEQF
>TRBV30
AWIPGTSGSEQY
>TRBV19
ASSRPLNFDRAQPQH
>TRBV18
ASSPPGGGLNTEAF
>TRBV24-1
ATSDPRQGGNTQY
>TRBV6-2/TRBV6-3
ASSSTRLARITGELF
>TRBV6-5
ASNRDRVDTQY
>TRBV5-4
ASSSHPRGQGGSGYT
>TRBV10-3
AISDKDRGGTEAF
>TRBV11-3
ASSLLAGVGNEQF
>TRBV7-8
ASSFSSREETQY
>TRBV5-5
ASSNGTGGRPQH
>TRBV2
ASSDGGDSPYGYT
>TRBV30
AWTGTSSYEQY
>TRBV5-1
ASTPVGQGSTDTQY
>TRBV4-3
ASSQEVTSGSLRAYEQY
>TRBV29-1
SVEDRGVRTEAF
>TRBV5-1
ASSLVGGWNTEAF
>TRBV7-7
ASSLSPRACNEKLF
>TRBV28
ASRGQGNTEAF
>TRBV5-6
ASSLVAGGSGANVLT
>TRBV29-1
SVEGGRGYVTDTQY
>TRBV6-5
ASSSRTALSYEQY
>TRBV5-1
ASTDGRVPYEQY
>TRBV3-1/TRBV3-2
ASSQGLALDTQY
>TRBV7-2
ASSFRQGLDYGYT
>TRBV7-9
ASSLSAGTGANVLT
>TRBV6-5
ASSYSGQATETQY
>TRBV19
ASLSGQGLGYT
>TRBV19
ASSIWLVGNEQF
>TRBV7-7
ASSLELAGEQF
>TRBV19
ASSIGDRAHGYT
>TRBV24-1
ATSDLRSRGSDTQY
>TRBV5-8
ASSLKGTGISYEQY
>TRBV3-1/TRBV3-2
ASSQRGTRNTEAF
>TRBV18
ASSPEAGGLYEQY
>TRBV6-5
ASSYLRTSGGEQY
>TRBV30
AWELSGSTQY
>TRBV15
ATSRGEAVETQY
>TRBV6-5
ASSYGAGGTYEQY
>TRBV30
AWSLSGGVSNQPQH
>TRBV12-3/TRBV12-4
ASSLGGDTQY
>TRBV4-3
ASSQSDRWGIHEQF
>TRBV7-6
ASSPGRNNSPLH